The 10 T cell receptor beta chains below all came from one sample that was sequenced in a study of metastatic and nonmetastatic thyroid tumors. Thyroid surgery took place with no prior treatment in any patient. MiXCR re-clonotyped the PCR reads for TCRdb. The sample comprises 15,000 to 20,000 clones, about 31% of which are singletons, and 7.3% rests with the top ten. Sequencing was carried out using tumor tissue. These receptor sequences come from a female donor with papillary thyroid cancer or a benign thyroid nodule (not recorded which). Some clones in this sample may be carry-over from other donors' samples.

The V gene is TRBV20-1, the J gene TRBJ2-7; 8 nucleotides agree with TRBD2. The germline V gene has CDR1 DFQATT and CDR2 SNEGSKA (reference sequence). The trim removed 5 bases at V and 2 bases at J, leaving 5 bases unmatched. The CDR3 extends over 13 amino acids. This CDR3 reads CSAPPTSAYEQYF. The CDR3 DNA follows: TGCAGTGCTCCTCCGACTAGCGCCTACGAGCAGTACTTC.

As for this clone: This may come from a read error, since a much larger clone is one base off. The chain links TRBV5-6 to TRBJ2-3; D not certain. This CDR3 is 15 amino acids long. V was trimmed by 4 bases and J by 2 bases, leaving 14 bases between them. Germline V gives CDR1 SGHDT, CDR2 YYEEEE. In nucleotides, the CDR3 is TGTGCCAGCAGCCCCCTCCGGCGGTACACAGATACGCAGTATTTT. Translating gives CASSPLRRYTDTQYF.

V is TRBV4-1 and J is TRBJ1-4; the match to TRBD1 covers 11 bases. CDR3 length: 16 amino acids. V dropped 3 bases and J dropped 8; count of bases not matched to a gene: 8. The germline V gene has CDR1 MGHRA and CDR2 YSYEKL. The CDR3 DNA sequence: TGCGCCAGCAGCCACGAACCGGGACAGGGGGAGGAAAAACTGTTTTTT. Translation: CASSHEPGQGEEKLFF.

This clone is labeled medium-sized. The chain employs TRBV5-1 and TRBJ2-1; the match to TRBD1 covers 12 bases. Germline V lookup: CDR1 SGHRS, CDR2 YFSETQ. V trimming: 4 bases; J trimming: 6 bases; junction bases outside the gene matches: 5. The CDR3 is made up of 15 amino acids. The CDR3 protein is CASSPGQGAINEQFF. Written as DNA, the CDR3 is TGCGCCAGCAGCCCGGGACAGGGGGCTATCAATGAGCAGTTCTTC.

The V and J genes are TRBV20-1 and TRBJ2-3; 7 positions agree with TRBD2. V dropped 1 base and J dropped 4; count of bases not matched to a gene: 11. The CDR3 runs to 16 residues. Germline CDR1 reads DFQATT; CDR2 reads SNEGSKA (reference sequence). The chain's CDR3 is CSARGSSGRGADTQYF. In nucleotides, the CDR3 is TGCAGTGCTAGAGGGTCTAGCGGCCGAGGAGCAGATACGCAGTATTTT.

As concerns this clone: One end of the junction does not line up with germline, which may come from a read error. The gene calls are TRBV9 and TRBJ2-1; TRBD2 matches at 11 bases. The CDR3 covers 15 residues. Germline V gives CDR1 SGDLS, CDR2 YYNGEE. The CDR3: CANSGIAGGPDEQCF. The CDR3 nucleotides read TGTGCCAACAGCGGGATAGCGGGGGGGCCGGATGAGCAGTGCTTC.

This clone was counted ten times or more. This may arise from a read error, as a much more abundant clone is one base away. The V and J genes are TRBV11-2 and TRBJ2-3; perhaps TRBD2 as D (7 bases). CDR1 SGHAT and CDR2 FQNNGV come from the germline V gene. The CDR3 extends over 17 amino acids. As DNA, the CDR3 is TGCGCCAGCAGCTTAGGGGCAAGAGGGGGGGGCACAGATACGCAGTATTTT. Translation gives CASSLGARGGGTDTQYF. Drawing the rest from reference TRBV11-2 and TRBJ2-3, the complete variable domain is EAGVAQSPRYKIIEKRQSVAFWCNPISGHATLYWYQQILGQGPKLLIQFQNNGVVDDSQLPKDRFSAERLKGVDSTLKIQPAKLEDSAVYLCASSLGARGGGTDTQYFGPGTRLTVL.

The rearrangement links TRBV12-3 or TRBV12-4 to TRBJ1-2; D possibly corresponds to TRBD1 (5 bases). CDR3 size: 17 residues. V lost 7 bases, J lost 5 bases, and 26 bases lay in between. The CDR3 spells CASNKSGTGGLGYGYTF. CDR3 nucleotide sequence: TGTGCCAGCAATAAGTCTGGGACCGGAGGTCTTGGGTATGGCTACACCTTC.

The table lists this clone with a few counts. This chain joins TRBV6-1 and TRBJ1-2, with a weak D call TRBD1 (5 bases). The CDR3 is 15 amino acids. V was cut by 4 bases and J by 3 bases, with 15 bases left in between. Germline V gene data show CDR1 as MNHNS and CDR2 as SASEGT. The CDR3 DNA reads as TGTGCCAGCAGTGTGGGTGGCTCGGGGGACTATGGCTACACCTTC. Translating gives CASSVGGSGDYGYTF.

The chain combines TRBV20-1 with TRBJ1-6; 9 nucleotides agree with TRBD1. Germline assignment: CDR1 DFQATT and CDR2 SNEGSKA (reference sequence). V lost 5 bases to trimming and J lost 7 bases; unmatched junction nucleotides: 3. CDR3 length equals 13 residues. DNA of the CDR3: TGCAGTGCTCGGGACAGGGCCAATTCACCCCTCCACTTT. Its protein product is CSARDRANSPLHF.